This T cell receptor beta chain came from a study of blood T cell repertoires in COVID-19. Losses at the gene ends were 6 bases for V and 2 bases for J; bases not matched to a gene: 4. In germline, CDR1 is SNHLY, CDR2 FYNNEI. The CDR3 contains 15 residues. TCRdb's table, derived via immunoSEQ multiplex PCR, lists solely in-frame clones and lacks some. The data contain 100,000 to 150,000 clones, about 93% of them seen just once; the ten biggest clones take up 2.1%. Seattle cases were enrolled at active infection and followed longitudinally. Material: peripheral blood. This sequence joins TRBV2 and TRBJ2-6; TRBD1 matches at 7 bases. The sequence was collected from a man aged 45-60 years with COVID-19, enrolled during active disease. The CDR3 bases are TGTGCCAGCAGCCAAGACAGGGCTGGGGCCAACGTCCTGACTTTC. It encodes CASSQDRAGANVLTF.